One and the same sample provided the 19 T cell receptor beta chains below, sequenced in a study of T cell responses to AZD1222 COVID-19 vaccine. Here immunoSEQ multiplex PCR was the method, and the copy in TCRdb shows in-frame clones only, minus some. The table lists tens of thousands of clones, about 93% of them singletons. The sequences come from peripheral blood, collected on day 0 of MenACWY control vaccination. The receptors were sampled from an adult in good health.

The genes are TRBV5-6 and TRBJ2-2; D might be TRBD1 or TRBD2, each matching 5 bases. CDR3 length: 15 amino acids. Trimming stripped 4 bases from V and 5 bases from J, with 15 bases between. Germline CDR1 SGHDT, CDR2 YYEEEE. CDR3 bases: TGTGCCAGCAGCCCCGGGACGGTGGGTACCGGGGAGCTGTTTTTT. The encoded protein is CASSPGTVGTGELFF.

The CDR3 here is CAIRAGGGFETQYF. DNA for the CDR3: TGTGCCATCAGGGCAGGGGGCGGCTTTGAGACCCAGTACTTC. The V call is TRBV10-3, the J call TRBJ2-5; 8 bases are a match to TRBD1. The CDR3 has 14 amino acids. Germline V gives CDR1 ENHRY, CDR2 SYGVKD. Germline trimming cut 6 bases from V and 5 bases from J; bases unmatched to any gene: 8.

This clone was observed a single time. The chain carries TRBV11-1 and TRBJ1-2, with 7 positions matching TRBD1. V gave up 6 bases and J gave up 8 bases; unmatched junction bases: 12. The CDR3 sequence is 14 residues long. CDR1 is SGHAT, CDR2 FQDESV, per germline (reference sequence). In nucleotides, the CDR3 is TGTGCCAGCAGTCCGAACCGGGACAGCGGGGGCTACACCTTC. It specifies CASSPNRDSGGYTF.

V gene TRBV5-1 combines with J gene TRBJ1-1; TRBD1 aligns across 9 bases. This CDR3 is built from 15 residues. The J segment lost 4 bases and the V segment lost 4 bases, leaving 8 bases of the junction unmatched. CDR1 is SGHRS, CDR2 YFSETQ, per germline. The CDR3 DNA is TGCGCCAGCAGCGGGCCGGGACAGGGTGGCACTGAAGCTTTCTTT. Translated, it gives CASSGPGQGGTEAFF.

The V gene is TRBV13, the J gene TRBJ1-6; tentative D call: TRBD1 (5 bases). V lost 1 base, J lost 7 bases, and 8 bases lay in between. Germline V gives CDR1 PRHDT, CDR2 FYEKMQ (reference sequence). The CDR3 consists of 14 residues. DNA of the CDR3: TGTGCCAGCAGCTTAGTTAGGGGAAATTCACCCCTCCACTTT. This codes for CASSLVRGNSPLHF.

The chain recombines TRBV28 with TRBJ2-7; 8 nucleotides match TRBD1. Trimming took 5 bases from V and 4 from J; bases not matched to a gene: 13. The CDR3 is 16 residues long. Per germline, CDR1 MDHEN and CDR2 SYDVKM. The CDR3 spells CASSTQGALLGYEQYF. CDR3 coding DNA: TGTGCCAGCAGTACTCAGGGGGCACTACTGGGTTACGAGCAGTACTTC. The full variable domain, rest sourced from reference TRBV28 and TRBJ2-7, is DVKVTQSSRYLVKRTGEKVFLECVQDMDHENMFWYRQDPGLGLRLIYFSYDVKMKEKGDIPEGYSVSREKKERFSLILESASTNQTSMYLCASSTQGALLGYEQYFGPGTRLTVT.

The chain links TRBV5-5 to TRBJ2-1; weak D call: TRBD1 (6 bases). The ends were cut back, 0 bases at V and 6 bases at J, with 16 bases in the middle. The CDR3 is made up of 16 amino acids. The germline V gene encodes CDR1 SGHKS and CDR2 YYEKEE (reference sequence). The CDR3 loop is CASSLGWDMVVNEQFF. CDR3 bases: TGTGCCAGCAGCTTGGGTTGGGACATGGTGGTCAATGAGCAGTTCTTC.

The chain combines TRBV24-1 with TRBJ1-1; possibly TRBD1 for D (6 bases). Germline CDR1 and CDR2: KGHDR and SFDVKD. Trimming cost V 9 bases and J 0 bases, with 13 bases left between them. This CDR3 has 14 amino acids. This CDR3 is CATQQGSMNTEAFF. CDR3 coding DNA: TGTGCCACCCAACAGGGAAGCATGAACACTGAAGCTTTCTTT.

V usage is TRBV5-4 and J usage is TRBJ2-5; the D gene is possibly TRBD2 (6 bases). In germline, CDR1 is SGHNT, CDR2 YYREEE (reference sequence). V lost 6 bases, J lost 5 bases, and 14 bases lay in between. The CDR3 spans 13 residues. In nucleotides, the CDR3 is TGTGCCAGCACCCGGGGGAATGAGGAGACCCAGTACTTC. It codes for CASTRGNEETQYF.

The chain carries TRBV28 and TRBJ2-1; no definite D call. The CDR3 loop spans 14 amino acids. Germline CDR1 MDHEN, CDR2 SYDVKM. Between the trimmed V and J ends, which lost 6 bases and 2 bases, there was a span of 11 bases. The CDR3 spells CASSPVGPYNEQFF. Written as DNA, the CDR3 is TGTGCCAGCAGCCCCGTGGGCCCCTACAATGAGCAGTTCTTC.

The chain couples TRBV27 to TRBJ2-7; D perhaps matches TRBD2 (6 bases). The V gene's germline CDR1 is MNHEY and CDR2 SMNVEV (reference sequence). The length of the CDR3 is 16 residues. Deletions cut 3 bases from V and 7 bases from J, with 22 bases between. CDR3 sequence: CASSLVGSGPSKEQYF. The CDR3 bases are TGTGCCAGCAGTTTGGTAGGAAGCGGGCCGTCCAAGGAGCAGTACTTC.

A single count supports this clone. The J gene is TRBJ2-2, the V gene TRBV19, with 7 nucleotides matching TRBD1. This CDR3 spans 14 amino acids. J gave up 4 bases and V 10 bases, and 9 bases lay outside the gene matches. CDR1 and CDR2 (germline): LNHDA, SQIVND (reference sequence). The CDR3 bases are TGTGCCACCAAACCGACAGGGACCACCGGGGAGCTGTTTTTT. Its translation: CATKPTGTTGELFF. Using reference TRBV19 and TRBJ2-2 for the parts outside the CDR3, the full variable domain is DGGITQSPKYLFRKEGQNVTLSCEQNLNHDAMYWYRQDPGQGLRLIYYSQIVNDFQKGDIAEGYSVSREKKESFPLTVTSAQKNPTAFYLCATKPTGTTGELFFGEGSRLTVL.

The chain uses TRBV28 and TRBJ2-6; 8 bases fit TRBD1. V trimming: 3 bases; J trimming: 0 bases; junction bases outside the gene matches: 13. CDR3 length: 20 residues. Germline CDR1 MDHEN, CDR2 SYDVKM. CDR3 residues: CASSLSPRTGGSSGANVLTF. The CDR3 coding sequence is TGTGCCAGCAGTTTGTCCCCCCGTACAGGGGGAAGCTCTGGGGCCAACGTCCTGACTTTC.

This chain uses TRBV7-6 with TRBJ1-1, with 7 nucleotides matching TRBD1. With V trimmed by 0 bases and J by 9 bases, 4 bases remained unmatched. Germline CDR1 and CDR2: SGHVS and FNYEAQ. This CDR3 comprises 13 residues. DNA of the CDR3: TGTGCCAGCAGCTTAGCGACGGGACAGCAAGCTTTCTTT. Residues: CASSLATGQQAFF.

This chain connects TRBV28 to TRBJ2-4; D assignment may be TRBD1 or TRBD2 (6 bases each). CDR1 is MDHEN, CDR2 SYDVKM, per germline. The CDR3 totals 15 residues. The V and J ends lost 8 bases and 0 bases respectively, with 14 bases between them. The CDR3 reads CASAGGLPAKNIQYF. DNA of the CDR3: TGTGCCAGCGCTGGGGGGCTACCAGCCAAAAACATTCAGTACTTC. The full variable domain, rest sourced from reference TRBV28 and TRBJ2-4, is DVKVTQSSRYLVKRTGEKVFLECVQDMDHENMFWYRQDPGLGLRLIYFSYDVKMKEKGDIPEGYSVSREKKERFSLILESASTNQTSMYLCASAGGLPAKNIQYFGAGTRLSVL.

V usage is TRBV19 and J usage is TRBJ1-2; unclear D gene. There are 16 residues in the CDR3. V lost 4 bases and J 8 bases, leaving 23 bases between the germline ends. Per germline, CDR1 LNHDA and CDR2 SQIVND (reference sequence). CDR3 coding DNA: TGTGCCAGTAGTAGAATCCCTGTAGAGCTTCGTTTCGGCTACACCTTC. Protein product: CASSRIPVELRFGYTF.

This chain connects TRBV9 to TRBJ2-1; no definite D call. V lost 0 bases and J lost 9, with 16 bases in between. Germline CDR1 reads SGDLS; CDR2 reads YYNGEE. This CDR3 is 15 amino acids long. CDR3 protein: CASSVEDRWVAEQFF. The CDR3 bases are TGTGCCAGCAGCGTAGAGGATAGGTGGGTGGCTGAGCAGTTCTTC.

This clone was found once. The gene calls are TRBV28 and TRBJ1-3; D may be TRBD1 (5 bases). Trimming removed 8 bases from V and 0 bases from J, with 11 bases in between. The CDR3 runs 14 residues. Looked up from germline, CDR1 is MDHEN and CDR2 is SYDVKM. The DNA for the CDR3 is TGTGCCAGCTGGGGCAGAAACTCTGGAAACACCATATATTTT. The encoded protein is CASWGRNSGNTIYF.

The chain combines TRBV6-5 with TRBJ2-3, with unresolved D. Trimming took 0 bases from V and 4 from J, leaving 14 bases between them. This CDR3 spans 16 amino acids. Germline CDR1 and CDR2: MNHEY and SVGAGI. CDR3 sequence: CASSYSTQPRADTQYF. The DNA of the CDR3 is TGTGCCAGCAGTTACTCGACACAACCTCGGGCAGATACGCAGTATTTT.